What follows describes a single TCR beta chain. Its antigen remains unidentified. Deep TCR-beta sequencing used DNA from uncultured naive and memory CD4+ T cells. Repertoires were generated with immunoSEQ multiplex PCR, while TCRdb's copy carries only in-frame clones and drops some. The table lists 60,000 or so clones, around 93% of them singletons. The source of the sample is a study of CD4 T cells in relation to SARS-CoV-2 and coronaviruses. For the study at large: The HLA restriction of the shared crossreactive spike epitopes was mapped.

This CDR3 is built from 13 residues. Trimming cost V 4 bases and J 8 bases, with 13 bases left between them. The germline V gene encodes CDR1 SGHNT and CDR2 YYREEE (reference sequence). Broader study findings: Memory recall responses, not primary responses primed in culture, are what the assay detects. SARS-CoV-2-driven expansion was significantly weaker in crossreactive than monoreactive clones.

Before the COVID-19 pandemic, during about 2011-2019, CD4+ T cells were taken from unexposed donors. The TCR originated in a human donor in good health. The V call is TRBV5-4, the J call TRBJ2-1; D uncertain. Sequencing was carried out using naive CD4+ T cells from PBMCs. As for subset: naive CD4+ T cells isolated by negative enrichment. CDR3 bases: TGTGCCAGCAGCCCCTACCCCCGGGATGAGCAGTTCTTC. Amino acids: CASSPYPRDEQFF.